This T cell receptor (beta chain) was sequenced in a study of blood T cell repertoires in COVID-19. On the study more broadly: PBMCs, B-cell-depleted T cells, or T cells provided the cDNA or gDNA that made up the material.

Using immunoSEQ multiplex PCR, the repertoire was profiled, and TCRdb retains in-frame clones only, with some absent. The sample has around 250,000 clones, around 85% seen once. After removal of 0 bases from V and 5 bases from J, the junction contained 10 bases not matched to a gene. The CDR3 totals 17 residues. Adults between roughly 18 and 90 years of age took part from about 24 US areas. The receptor was derived from a woman aged 50 to 65 who had recovered from COVID-19. The sequenced material came from PBMCs or T cells enriched from blood (not recorded which). The chain employs TRBV23-1 and TRBJ2-1, with 7 bases aligning to TRBD1. TRBV23-1 is noted as an ORF with a role that remains uncertain. The CDR3 loop is CASSQSGPGQFHNEQFF. For the CDR3, the DNA is TGCGCCAGCAGTCAATCAGGACCGGGACAGTTCCACAATGAGCAGTTCTTC.